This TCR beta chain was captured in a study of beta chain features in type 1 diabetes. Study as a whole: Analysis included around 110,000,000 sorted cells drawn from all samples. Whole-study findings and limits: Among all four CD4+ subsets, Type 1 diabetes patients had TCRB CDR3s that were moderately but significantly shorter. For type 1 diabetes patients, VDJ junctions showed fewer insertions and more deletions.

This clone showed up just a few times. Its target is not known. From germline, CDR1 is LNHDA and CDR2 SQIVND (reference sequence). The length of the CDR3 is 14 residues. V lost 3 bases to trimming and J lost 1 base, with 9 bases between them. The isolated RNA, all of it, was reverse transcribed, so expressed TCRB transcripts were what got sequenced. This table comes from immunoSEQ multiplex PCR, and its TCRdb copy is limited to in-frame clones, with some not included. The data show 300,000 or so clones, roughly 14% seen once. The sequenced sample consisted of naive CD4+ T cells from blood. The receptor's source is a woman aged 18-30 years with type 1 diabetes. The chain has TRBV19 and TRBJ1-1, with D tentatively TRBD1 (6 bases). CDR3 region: CASSITGRNTEAFF. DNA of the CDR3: TGTGCCAGTAGTATCACAGGGAGGAACACTGAAGCTTTCTTT.